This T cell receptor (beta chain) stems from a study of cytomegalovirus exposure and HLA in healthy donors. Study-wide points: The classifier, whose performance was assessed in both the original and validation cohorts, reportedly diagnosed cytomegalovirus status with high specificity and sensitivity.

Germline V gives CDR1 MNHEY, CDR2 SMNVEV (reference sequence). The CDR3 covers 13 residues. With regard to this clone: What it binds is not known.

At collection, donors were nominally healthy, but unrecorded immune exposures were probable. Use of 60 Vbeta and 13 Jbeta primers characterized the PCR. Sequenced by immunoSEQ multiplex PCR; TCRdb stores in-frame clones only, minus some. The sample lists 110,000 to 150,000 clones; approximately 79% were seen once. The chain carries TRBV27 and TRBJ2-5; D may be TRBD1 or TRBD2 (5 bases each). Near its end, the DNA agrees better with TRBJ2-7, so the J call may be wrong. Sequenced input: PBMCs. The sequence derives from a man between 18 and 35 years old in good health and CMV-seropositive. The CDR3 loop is CASSLSGGYEQYF. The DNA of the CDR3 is TGTGCCAGCAGTTTATCTGGGGGCTACGAGCAGTACTTC.